This TCR beta chain was obtained from a study of CD8 T cells in ankylosing spondylitis. Findings of the study overall: Disease-associated clonotypes exhibited CD8+ identity and were relatively infrequent in peripheral blood. A TCR beta motif of under ten highly homologous variants seemed to mark ankylosing spondylitis blood. Researchers reportedly found disease-linked clones significantly enriched in matched ankylosing spondylitis synovial fluid.

This clonotype was counted only a few times. Its antigen is as yet unknown. CDR1 SQVTM and CDR2 ANQGSEA come from the germline V gene. The CDR3 contains 13 residues. V was cut by 7 bases and J by 0 bases, with 10 bases left in between. For TCR beta, libraries came from quantitative 5'-RACE with molecular barcodes. Via MiXCR, TCRdb re-called the 5' RACE reads, giving one row per CDR3 protein. The sample carries about 390,000 distinct CDR3 sequences, more than 20% recorded once. This sequence originates from a male donor with ankylosing spondylitis. The rearrangement uses TRBV29-1 and TRBJ1-5; tentative D call: TRBD1 (6 bases). Sequenced: blood, either unsorted or a sorted T cell fraction (not recorded which). Written as DNA, the CDR3 is TGCAGCGCACAAGGGGGTAGCAATCAGCCCCAGCATTTT. It translates to CSAQGGSNQPQHF. The variable domain in full, completed from reference TRBV29-1 and TRBJ1-5, reads SAVISQKPSRDICQRGTSLTIQCQVDSQVTMMFWYRQQPGQSLTLIATANQGSEATYESGFVIDKFPISRPNLTFSTLTVSNMSPEDSSIYLCSAQGGSNQPQHFGDGTRLSIL.